Each of the 17 T cell receptor beta chains below was sequenced from the same sample in a study of T cell changes during pregnancy in multiple sclerosis. TCRdb's copy holds only in-frame clones and misses some; the assay was immunoSEQ multiplex PCR. Of approximately 20,000 clones listed, about 84% are singletons. The source was CD8+ T cells from peripheral blood mononuclear cells, collected before pregnancy. These receptors all stem from a female donor with multiple sclerosis, enrolled in a pregnancy study.

The rearrangement uses TRBV2 and TRBJ1-5; possibly TRBD1 for D (5 bases). This CDR3 is 15 amino acids long. Trimming shortened V by 5 bases and J by 0 bases, and 11 bases separated the two germline ends. Germline assignment: CDR1 SNHLY and CDR2 FYNNEI. DNA for the CDR3: TGTGCCAGCAGTACGACAGAAAATAGCAATCAGCCCCAGCATTTT. Residues: CASSTTENSNQPQHF.

The V gene is TRBV6-1, the J gene TRBJ2-7; tentatively, D is TRBD2 (5 bases). Trimming removed 6 bases from V and 0 bases from J, with 15 bases in between. Germline values: CDR1 MNHNS, CDR2 SASEGT. The CDR3 has 15 residues. The CDR3 spells CASRETSGYSYEQYF. The CDR3 nucleotides are TGTGCCAGCAGGGAAACCAGCGGATACTCCTACGAGCAGTACTTC.

The V gene is TRBV2, the J gene TRBJ1-1, with 10 bases matching TRBD1. Germline-derived CDR1 and CDR2 are SNHLY and FYNNEI. Losses at the gene ends were 3 bases for V and 4 bases for J; bases not matched to a gene: 8. This CDR3 spans 16 amino acids. The CDR3 DNA sequence: TGTGCCAGCAGTGAGCTGTGGACAGGGGGTCCCACTGAAGCTTTCTTT. Translating it yields CASSELWTGGPTEAFF.

CDR3 region: CASSLGTGVSYGYTF. The DNA for the CDR3 is TGTGCCAGCAGCTTGGGGACAGGGGTTAGCTATGGCTACACCTTC. The chain recombines TRBV7-9 with TRBJ1-2; 10 nucleotides align to TRBD1. V lost 3 bases, J lost 4 bases, and 5 bases stayed unmatched. The CDR3 length is 15 residues. Germline V gene sequence: CDR1 SEHNR, CDR2 FQNEAQ (reference sequence).

This chain joins TRBV6-1 and TRBJ2-3; the D gene is possibly TRBD2 (5 bases). V was clipped by 8 bases and J by 0 bases, with 9 bases between them. CDR3 size: 13 residues. The germline gives CDR1 MNHNS, CDR2 SASEGT. The CDR3 region has the DNA TGTGCCAGCGACTACTCGAGCACAGATACGCAGTATTTT. Translating it yields CASDYSSTDTQYF.

This chain connects TRBV28 to TRBJ2-7, with a tentative D call TRBD1 (5 bases). Germline-derived CDR1 and CDR2 are MDHEN and SYDVKM. Trimming cost V 7 bases and J 1 base, with 17 bases left between them. This CDR3 contains 15 residues. The CDR3: CASTLGAGLSYEQYF. CDR3 bases: TGTGCCAGCACCTTAGGGGCAGGCCTGTCCTACGAGCAGTACTTC.

This chain links TRBV2 with TRBJ1-2; TRBD1 matches at 9 bases. CDR3 length: 14 amino acids. V dropped 6 bases and J dropped 9; count of bases not matched to a gene: 11. From germline, CDR1 is SNHLY and CDR2 FYNNEI. CDR3 amino acids: CASRGVETGGSYTF. The CDR3 bases are TGTGCCAGCAGGGGAGTTGAGACAGGGGGAAGCTACACCTTC.

The chain has TRBV7-9 and TRBJ2-7, with 10 bases that match TRBD1. CDR1 and CDR2 (germline): SEHNR, FQNEAQ (reference sequence). The V and J ends lost 5 bases and 5 bases, in that order; junction bases with no gene match: 3. CDR3 length: 13 residues. The CDR3 DNA sequence: TGTGCCAGCAGCCAGGACAGGGGGAACGAGCAGTACTTC. Translated, it gives CASSQDRGNEQYF.

This clone was observed a few times. The chain joins TRBV5-6 to TRBJ2-1; no clear D gene. Deletions cut 1 base from V and 7 bases from J, with 9 bases between. The germline V gene encodes CDR1 SGHDT and CDR2 YYEEEE. The CDR3 totals 13 residues. The DNA of the CDR3 is TGTGCCAGCAGCTTGCTCCCAGTGAATGAGCAGTTCTTC. Translating it yields CASSLLPVNEQFF.

This chain links TRBV9 with TRBJ2-2; D is ambiguous. Germline values: CDR1 SGDLS, CDR2 YYNGEE. The CDR3 has 13 residues. Trimming shortened V by 4 bases and J by 4 bases, and 8 bases separated the two germline ends. CDR3 residues: CASSSRSTGELFF. Here the CDR3 DNA reads TGTGCCAGCAGCTCGAGGAGCACCGGGGAGCTGTTTTTT.

The chain uses TRBV28 and TRBJ1-1, with D uncertain. The CDR3 is 14 residues long. V was pared by 2 bases and J by 2 bases, with 9 bases between. Per the germline V gene, CDR1 is MDHEN and CDR2 is SYDVKM. The CDR3 loop reads CASSLGGSNTEAFF. CDR3 sequence (DNA): TGTGCCAGCAGTTTAGGAGGGTCAAACACTGAAGCTTTCTTT.

V is TRBV20-1 and J is TRBJ1-2; a possible D gene is TRBD1 (5 bases). The CDR3 has 10 residues. CDR1 is DFQATT, CDR2 SNEGSKA, per germline (reference sequence). The germline V and J ends were trimmed by 4 bases and 5 bases, with 5 bases remaining between them. The CDR3 sequence is CSAKGYGYTF. The CDR3 DNA is TGCAGTGCTAAGGGGTATGGCTACACCTTC.

This chain joins TRBV5-1 and TRBJ2-6; no clear D gene. Trimming shortened V by 2 bases and J by 1 base, and 16 bases separated the two germline ends. Germline values: CDR1 SGHRS, CDR2 YFSETQ. The CDR3 consists of 18 residues. The CDR3 loop reads CASSFKWAVQSGANVLTF. In DNA, the CDR3 is TGCGCCAGCAGCTTTAAATGGGCAGTCCAATCTGGGGCCAACGTCCTGACTTTC.

The DNA of the CDR3 is TGTGCCAGCAGCCAGCGAGAGTACCAAGAGACCCAGTACTTC. Translation gives CASSQREYQETQYF. The chain links TRBV14 to TRBJ2-5; no reliable D call. CDR3 length: 14 amino acids. Germline V gene data show CDR1 as SGHDN and CDR2 as FVKESK. Trimming stripped 3 bases from V and 0 bases from J, with 8 bases between.

This sequence joins TRBV6-1 and TRBJ1-2, with D possibly matching TRBD1 (6 bases). Trimming removed 1 base at V and 4 bases at J, with 13 bases between. The CDR3 extends over 15 amino acids. Germline V gives CDR1 MNHNS, CDR2 SASEGT. The chain's CDR3 is CASSEDQTTGYGYTF. In DNA form, the CDR3 reads TGTGCCAGCAGTGAAGATCAAACGACAGGCTATGGCTACACCTTC.

The chain recombines TRBV27 with TRBJ2-7, with 7 bases matching TRBD1. The CDR3 is 13 residues long. Germline V lookup: CDR1 MNHEY, CDR2 SMNVEV (reference sequence). V was pared by 5 bases and J by 4 bases, with 5 bases of the junction left unmatched. As DNA, the CDR3 is TGTGCCAGCAGTCCGGGGACAGTTTACGAGCAGTACTTC. It specifies CASSPGTVYEQYF.

The chain is built from TRBV4-1 and TRBJ2-7, with 9 bases aligning to TRBD1. J lost 7 bases, V lost 0 bases, and 10 bases had no gene match. This CDR3 spans 16 amino acids. Germline CDR1 and CDR2: MGHRA and YSYEKL. CDR3 sequence: CASSQDPDRGMWEQYF. In nucleotides, the CDR3 is TGCGCCAGCAGCCAAGATCCCGACAGGGGGATGTGGGAGCAGTACTTC.